The 23 T cell receptor beta chains given below trace back to one sample, sequenced in a study of OX40 agonist ivuxolimab in advanced cancers. Sequenced by immunoSEQ multiplex PCR; TCRdb stores in-frame clones only, minus some. Altogether about 79,000 clones are present, about 86% being singletons, with the ten largest covering 0.99%. The starting material was CD4+ or CD8+ T cells sorted from blood, obtained in a trial of the OX40 agonist ivuxolimab. Source of these receptors: an adult with an advanced solid tumor such as melanoma, head and neck, liver or kidney cancer.

The chain employs TRBV5-1 and TRBJ1-1; D call uncertain. From germline, CDR1 is SGHRS and CDR2 YFSETQ. Between the trimmed V and J ends, which lost 2 bases and 1 base, there was a span of 9 bases. The CDR3 sequence is 14 residues long. CDR3 coding DNA: TGCGCCAGCAGCTTCCCGAGTGGGAACACTGAAGCTTTCTTT. Translated, it gives CASSFPSGNTEAFF.

The chain combines TRBV5-1 with TRBJ2-7, with 7 bases aligning to TRBD1. The CDR3 totals 17 residues. The ends lost 4 bases at V and 2 bases at J; junction bases unmatched: 15. In germline, CDR1 is SGHRS, CDR2 YFSETQ. For the CDR3, the DNA is TGCGCCAGCAGCCGTTCTTCCCGACAGGGAATAACCTACGAGCAGTACTTC. It yields the protein CASSRSSRQGITYEQYF.

The chain links TRBV5-1 to TRBJ2-3, with D uncertain. CDR1 SGHRS and CDR2 YFSETQ come from the germline V gene. This CDR3 spans 12 amino acids. V was pared by 1 base and J by 2 bases, with 2 bases between. The CDR3 nucleotides are TGCGCCAGCAGCTTGCCCACAGATACGCAGTATTTT. Encoded protein: CASSLPTDTQYF.

J is TRBJ2-5 and V is TRBV5-1; D might be TRBD1 (5 bases). The V gene lost 0 bases and the J gene lost 9 bases, with 12 bases spanning the gap. CDR3 size: 13 residues. Per the germline V gene, CDR1 is SGHRS and CDR2 is YFSETQ. CDR3 in amino acids: CASSLETVPSQYF. The CDR3 nucleotides read TGCGCCAGCAGCTTGGAGACAGTCCCTTCCCAGTACTTC.

CDR3 amino acids: CASSVQTGGELFF. For the CDR3, the DNA is TGTGCCAGCAGCGTCCAGACAGGCGGGGAGCTGTTTTTT. This rearrangement joins TRBV9 to TRBJ2-2, with D possibly TRBD1 on 6 matching bases. Per the germline V gene, CDR1 is SGDLS and CDR2 is YYNGEE. V was pared by 2 bases and J by 7 bases, with 9 bases between. CDR3 length equals 13 residues. The full variable domain, rest sourced from reference TRBV9 and TRBJ2-2, is DSGVTQTPKHLITATGQRVTLRCSPRSGDLSVYWYQQSLDQGLQFLIQYYNGEERAKGNILERFSAQQFPDLHSELNLSSLELGDSALYFCASSVQTGGELFFGEGSRLTVL.

The table lists this clone with a count of one. The chain employs TRBV6-5 and TRBJ1-4; weak D call: TRBD1 (5 bases). Trimming took 6 bases from V and 2 from J, leaving 10 bases between them. Germline CDR1 reads MNHEY; CDR2 reads SVGAGI. CDR3 size: 14 residues. CDR3: CASSPGSTNEKLFF. CDR3 DNA sequence: TGTGCCAGCAGCCCAGGGTCCACTAATGAAAAACTGTTTTTT.

The chain employs TRBV11-2 and TRBJ1-1; D unresolved. Trimming removed 1 base at V and 11 bases at J, with 14 bases between. This CDR3 spans 13 amino acids. Germline values: CDR1 SGHAT, CDR2 FQNNGV. CDR3 sequence: CASSLAEEFSAFF. CDR3 nucleotides: TGTGCCAGCAGCTTAGCCGAGGAATTCAGCGCTTTCTTT.

The rearrangement uses TRBV7-2 and TRBJ2-7; D is undetermined. The V gene's germline CDR1 is SGHTA and CDR2 FQGNSA. The CDR3 extends over 15 amino acids. The V gene lost 5 bases and the J gene lost 0 bases, with 14 bases spanning the gap. The CDR3 reads CASSRGPKDSYEQYF. The DNA of the CDR3 is TGTGCCAGCAGCCGCGGACCTAAGGACTCCTACGAGCAGTACTTC.

CDR3 loop: CASSAQGVVSYEQYF. The DNA for the CDR3 is TGTGCCAGTAGTGCACAGGGGGTTGTATCCTACGAGCAGTACTTC. The chain links TRBV19 to TRBJ2-7; 8 nucleotides match TRBD1. Per germline, CDR1 LNHDA and CDR2 SQIVND (reference sequence). V lost 5 bases, J lost 1 base, and 7 bases stayed unmatched. CDR3 length: 15 amino acids.

The chain combines TRBV5-1 with TRBJ1-2, with D possibly TRBD1 on 5 matching bases. Between the trimmed V and J ends, which lost 0 bases and 4 bases, there was a span of 13 bases. The CDR3 loop spans 15 amino acids. The germline V gene has CDR1 SGHRS and CDR2 YFSETQ. The CDR3 is CASSLAQFGAYGYTF. CDR3 nucleotides: TGCGCCAGCAGCTTGGCCCAGTTTGGGGCCTATGGCTACACCTTC.

The table lists this clone with a count of one. V and J are TRBV5-4 and TRBJ2-3, with 8 bases matching TRBD2. J lost 12 bases, V lost 0 bases, and 9 bases had no gene match. This CDR3 comprises 14 residues. CDR1 and CDR2 from the germline V gene are SGHNT and YYREEE (reference sequence). The chain's CDR3 is CASSLAAVAGSQYF. In DNA form, the CDR3 reads TGTGCCAGCAGCTTGGCCGCTGTAGCGGGGTCACAGTATTTT.

The chain employs TRBV5-1 and TRBJ2-2, with 11 bases lining up with TRBD2. Per the germline V gene, CDR1 is SGHRS and CDR2 is YFSETQ. The ends lost 6 bases at V and 5 bases at J; junction bases unmatched: 9. CDR3 length: 16 residues. DNA of the CDR3: TGCGCCAGCAAACCTGGACTAGCGGGTCGGACCGGGGAGCTGTTTTTT. Translated: CASKPGLAGRTGELFF.

CDR3 loop: CASSKKTGGNYGYTF. CDR3 nucleotide sequence: TGTGCCAGTAGTAAGAAGACAGGGGGTAACTATGGCTACACCTTC. The J gene is TRBJ1-2, the V gene TRBV19, with TRBD1 matching over 9 bases. V gave up 4 bases and J gave up 1 base; unmatched junction bases: 4. Germline V gene lookup returns CDR1 LNHDA and CDR2 SQIVND (reference sequence). This CDR3 is built from 15 residues.

CDR3 bases: TGTGCCAGCAGGTTGGGACAGCCGGGACTAGCGGGAGAGCAGTACTTC. Translated: CASRLGQPGLAGEQYF. The genes are TRBV2 and TRBJ2-7; TRBD2 agrees at 13 bases. The V gene end was trimmed by 6 bases and the J gene end by 7 bases; junction bases not matched to a gene: 12. The CDR3 is made up of 16 amino acids. CDR1 is SNHLY and CDR2 is FYNNEI in the germline V gene. The full variable domain, its missing parts supplied by reference TRBV2 and TRBJ2-7, is EPEVTQTPSHQVTQMGQEVILRCVPISNHLYFYWYRQILGQKVEFLVSFYNNEISEKSEIFDDQFSVERPDGSNFTLKIRSTKLEDSAMYFCASRLGQPGLAGEQYFGPGTRLTVT.

This chain's CDR3 is CASSEGVGTANTEAFF. In nucleotides, the CDR3 is TGTGCCAGCAGTGAAGGGGTAGGGACAGCGAACACTGAAGCTTTCTTT. This chain connects TRBV6-1 to TRBJ1-1, with 7 bases that match TRBD1. This CDR3 contains 16 residues. From germline, CDR1 is MNHNS and CDR2 SASEGT. Germline trimming cut 1 base from V and 1 base from J; bases unmatched to any gene: 6.

In this sample, this clone turned up once. The chain couples TRBV6-5 to TRBJ1-5; 7 nucleotides agree with TRBD1. CDR1 is MNHEY and CDR2 is SVGAGI in the germline V gene. The CDR3 length is 15 residues. V lost 2 bases, J lost 2 bases, and 3 bases stayed unmatched. DNA for the CDR3: TGTGCCAGCAGTTACCGGCAGGGGGGCAATCAGCCCCAGCATTTT. Amino acids: CASSYRQGGNQPQHF.

The V call is TRBV4-2, the J call TRBJ2-3; D gene unclear. Germline CDR1 reads LGHNA; CDR2 reads YNFKEQ. The CDR3 has 13 residues. The germline V and J ends were trimmed by 0 bases and 2 bases, with 3 bases remaining between them. The DNA for the CDR3 is TGTGCCAGCAGCCAAGACCTCACAGATACGCAGTATTTT. This gives the protein CASSQDLTDTQYF.

The rearrangement uses TRBV29-1 and TRBJ2-1; D perhaps matches TRBD1 (6 bases). The germline V gene has CDR1 SQVTM and CDR2 ANQGSEA. The germline V and J ends were trimmed by 6 bases and 7 bases, with 13 bases remaining between them. The CDR3 sequence is 12 residues long. CDR3 DNA: TGCAGCGTGGGCCAGGGGTTGAATGAGCAGTTCTTC. This encodes CSVGQGLNEQFF.

This chain connects TRBV19 to TRBJ2-7; TRBD1 matches at 7 bases. CDR3 size: 14 residues. The V gene end was trimmed by 5 bases and the J gene end by 0 bases; junction bases not matched to a gene: 4. Germline CDR1 and CDR2: LNHDA and SQIVND (reference sequence). CDR3 DNA sequence: TGTGCCAGTAGTGGACAGGCCAGCTCCTACGAGCAGTACTTC. Protein product: CASSGQASSYEQYF.

In its sample, this clone was seen a few times. This chain uses TRBV5-1 with TRBJ1-1, with D maybe TRBD1 (5 bases). CDR1 SGHRS and CDR2 YFSETQ come from the germline V gene. The CDR3 has 15 residues. The V end was cut by 4 bases, the J end by 6 bases, with 19 bases between. The CDR3 reads CASSPIRGRNAEAFF. CDR3 in DNA: TGCGCCAGCAGCCCCATTAGGGGAAGGAATGCTGAAGCTTTCTTT.

Note on this clone: One end of the junction is discordant with germline, which a read error may explain. This rearrangement joins TRBV2 to TRBJ2-5; 9 bases are shared with TRBD1. This CDR3 contains 14 residues. Looked up from germline, CDR1 is SNHLY and CDR2 is FYNNEI. The CDR3 spells CASREDRGIETQYF. The DNA for the CDR3 is TGTGCCAGCAGGGAAGACAGGGGGATAGAGACCCAGTACTTC.

This chain joins TRBV11-2 and TRBJ2-7; D is possibly TRBD1 or TRBD2 (6 bases each). Germline lookup yields CDR1 SGHAT and CDR2 FQNNGV. The CDR3 length is 13 residues. Deletions cut 2 bases from V and 4 bases from J, with 9 bases between. For the CDR3, the DNA is TGTGCCAGCAGCTTACGAGGGGGGTACGAGCAGTACTTC. Translating it yields CASSLRGGYEQYF. Based on the CDR3 plus reference TRBV11-2 and TRBJ2-7, the full variable domain is EAGVAQSPRYKIIEKRQSVAFWCNPISGHATLYWYQQILGQGPKLLIQFQNNGVVDDSQLPKDRFSAERLKGVDSTLKIQPAKLEDSAVYLCASSLRGGYEQYFGPGTRLTVT.

This CDR3 reads CASTTNRGQWDTEAFF. Written as DNA, the CDR3 is TGTGCCAGCACCACAAACAGGGGGCAGTGGGACACTGAAGCTTTCTTT. The chain is built from TRBV11-2 and TRBJ1-1, with 9 bases aligning to TRBD1. This CDR3 spans 16 amino acids. The germline V gene has CDR1 SGHAT and CDR2 FQNNGV. J lost 3 bases, V lost 7 bases, and 12 bases had no gene match.